This T cell receptor beta chain was captured in a study of siplizumab effects on memory and regulatory T cells. General study points: Naive T cells looked more diverse than memory cells and looked like major alloresponse contributors.

The repertoire was sequenced with immunoSEQ multiplex PCR; TCRdb's copy has only in-frame clones and lacks some. Of 9,000 to 13,000 clones listed, around 42% are singletons. In its sample, this clone was seen a few times. Its antigen remains unknown. The authors cocultured the mixed lymphocyte reaction cells at 37 degrees C for 6 to 7 days. CDR3 length: 14 residues. V was clipped by 6 bases and J by 1 base; unmatched bases: 3. CDR1 is SGHNT and CDR2 is YYREEE in the germline V gene (reference sequence). The sample consisted of CFSE-low (dividing) CD8+ T cells sorted from an allogeneic mixed lymphocyte reaction. This chain joins TRBV5-4 and TRBJ2-2, with 7 bases lining up with TRBD2. The TCR originated in a human donor in good health; the cells came from an allogeneic mixed lymphocyte reaction. The CDR3 sequence: CASMPGGNTGELFF. The DNA for the CDR3 is TGTGCCAGCATGCCGGGGGGGAACACCGGGGAGCTGTTTTTT.